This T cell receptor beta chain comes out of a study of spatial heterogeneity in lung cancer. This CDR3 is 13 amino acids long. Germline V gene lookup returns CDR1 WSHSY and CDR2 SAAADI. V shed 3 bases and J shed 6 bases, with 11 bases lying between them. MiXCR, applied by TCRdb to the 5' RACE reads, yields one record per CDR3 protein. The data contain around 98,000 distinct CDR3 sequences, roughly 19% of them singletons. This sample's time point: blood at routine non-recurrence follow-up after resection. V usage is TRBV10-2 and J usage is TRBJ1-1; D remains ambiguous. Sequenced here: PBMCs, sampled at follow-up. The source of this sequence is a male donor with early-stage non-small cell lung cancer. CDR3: CASSENLVAEAFF. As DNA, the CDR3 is TGCGCCAGCAGTGAAAACCTGGTCGCTGAAGCTTTCTTT.